This paragraph covers one TCR beta chain sequence. The sample belongs to a study of blood T cell repertoires in COVID-19. Study in general: Acute and convalescent COVID-19 specimens originated in the United States, Italy and Spain.

The assay was immunoSEQ multiplex PCR, and TCRdb's table has in-frame clones only and misses some. The sample has around 230,000 clones; around four fifths are singletons. Everyone who took part was about 18 to 90 years old, and they came from about two dozen US areas. Each participant's cohort was designated according to participant-reported clinical history. Cohort 3 donors were reported recovered after two negative PCRs, clearance, or symptom resolution. The V and J ends lost 4 bases and 1 base respectively, with 14 bases between them. The V gene's germline CDR1 is SGHKS and CDR2 YYEKEE (reference sequence). The CDR3 is 15 residues long.

This receptor was taken from a man aged 40-50 years who had recovered from COVID-19. V and J are TRBV5-5 and TRBJ1-1; weak D call: TRBD1 (5 bases). The specimen was PBMCs or T cells enriched from blood (not recorded which). CDR3 amino acids: CASSPGTSRNTEAFF. DNA for the CDR3: TGTGCCAGCAGCCCCGGGACTAGTAGGAACACTGAAGCTTTCTTT.